These T cell receptor beta chains were read from a single sample in a study of beta chain features in type 1 diabetes. TCRdb's copy holds only in-frame clones and misses some; the assay was immunoSEQ multiplex PCR. The sample has hundreds of thousands of clones, over 14% seen once; the top ten hold less than 0.02%. The sample comprised naive CD4+ T cells from blood. Receptors were obtained from a young man with type 1 diabetes. Both conserved end residues are part of each CDR3. The order of the fields is V gene, D gene, clone size, J gene, CDR3 DNA, CDR3 protein. The D gene is left open where the match is weak. Size is stated for part of the rows, as once, few or many counts, or as a class when the clone is expanded.

V gene: TRBV18; D gene: TRBD2; clone size: -; J gene: TRBJ2-7; CDR3 DNA: TGTGCCAGCTCACCCAAGCGGGGGTTGAGGGAGCAGTACTTC; CDR3 protein: CASSPKRGLREQYF
V gene: TRBV20-1; D gene: TRBD2; clone size: few; J gene: TRBJ2-7; CDR3 DNA: TGCAGTTTGACTAGCGGCCACGAGCAGTACTTC; CDR3 protein: CSLTSGHEQYF
V gene: TRBV14; D gene: TRBD1; clone size: -; J gene: TRBJ2-1; CDR3 DNA: TGTGCCAGCAGCCCGGGGCGGGACAGGGTTCGATACAATGAGCAGTTCTTC; CDR3 protein: CASSPGRDRVRYNEQFF
V gene: TRBV30; D gene: -; clone size: -; J gene: TRBJ1-4; CDR3 DNA: TGTGCCTGGAGTCAGGGCGGGGGTAATGAAAAACTGTTTTTT; CDR3 protein: CAWSQGGGNEKLFF
V gene: TRBV30; D gene: TRBD1; clone size: -; J gene: TRBJ2-7; CDR3 DNA: TGTGCCTGGAGTGGCGGGACAGGGGCCTACGAGCAGTACTTC; CDR3 protein: CAWSGGTGAYEQYF
V gene: TRBV5-1; D gene: -; clone size: -; J gene: TRBJ2-6; CDR3 DNA: TGCGCCAGCAGCTTGGATCATGGGGCCAACGTCCTGACTTTC; CDR3 protein: CASSLDHGANVLTF
V gene: TRBV4-2; D gene: TRBD2; clone size: -; J gene: TRBJ2-7; CDR3 DNA: TGTGCCAGCAGCCACCCGGGACTAGGGCTCCACGAGCAGTACTTC; CDR3 protein: CASSHPGLGLHEQYF
V gene: TRBV4-1; D gene: TRBD1; clone size: few; J gene: TRBJ1-1; CDR3 DNA: TGCGCCAGCAGCCAGGTCGTGGGACAGGGGGATTCGAACACTGAAGCTTTCTTT; CDR3 protein: CASSQVVGQGDSNTEAFF
V gene: TRBV14; D gene: -; clone size: -; J gene: TRBJ2-1; CDR3 DNA: TGTGCCAGCAGCCCCCAGGACAGACCGCTTTACAATGAGCAGTTCTTC; CDR3 protein: CASSPQDRPLYNEQFF
V gene: TRBV2; D gene: TRBD1; clone size: few; J gene: TRBJ2-2; CDR3 DNA: TGTGCCAGGGGAGATAGACAGGGGAACACCGGGGAGCTGTTTTTT; CDR3 protein: CARGDRQGNTGELFF
V gene: TRBV7-2; D gene: TRBD2; clone size: few; J gene: TRBJ2-5; CDR3 DNA: TGTGCCAGCAGCTCGGGACTAGCGGGGGGCTGGCCTCCGAGGACCCAGTACTTC; CDR3 protein: CASSSGLAGGWPPRTQYF
V gene: TRBV19; D gene: -; clone size: -; J gene: TRBJ2-1; CDR3 DNA: TGTGCCAGTAGTCCGCGGTACCACCCCCCCAATGAGCAGTTCTTC; CDR3 protein: CASSPRYHPPNEQFF
V gene: TRBV5-1; D gene: TRBD1; clone size: few; J gene: TRBJ1-1; CDR3 DNA: TGCGCCAGCAGCGGGACAGTCCGGAACACTGAAGCTTTCTTT; CDR3 protein: CASSGTVRNTEAFF
V gene: TRBV7-2; D gene: TRBD1; clone size: few; J gene: TRBJ2-2; CDR3 DNA: TGTGCCAGCAGCCGCCGGGACAGGGAGAGGGCCTGGGACACCGGGGAGCTGTTTTTT; CDR3 protein: CASSRRDRERAWDTGELFF
V gene: TRBV7-9; D gene: -; clone size: -; J gene: TRBJ2-7; CDR3 DNA: TGTGCCAGCAGCGCTTCACAGGGCCACGAGCAGTACTTC; CDR3 protein: CASSASQGHEQYF
V gene: TRBV5-1; D gene: -; clone size: few; J gene: TRBJ2-1; CDR3 DNA: TGCGCCAGCAGCCCATGGAGGGGGGGGCAGAATGAGCAGTTCTTC; CDR3 protein: CASSPWRGGQNEQFF
V gene: TRBV29-1; D gene: TRBD1; clone size: few; J gene: TRBJ2-3; CDR3 DNA: TGCAGCGTTAGGGGACAGGTCACAGATACGCAGTATTTT; CDR3 protein: CSVRGQVTDTQYF
V gene: TRBV4-3; D gene: TRBD1; clone size: -; J gene: TRBJ1-6; CDR3 DNA: TGCGCCAGCAGCGGTTCATTTAACCTACAGGGGTGGGCTAATTCACCCCTCCACTTT; CDR3 protein: CASSGSFNLQGWANSPLHF
V gene: TRBV5-4; D gene: TRBD1; clone size: -; J gene: TRBJ2-1; CDR3 DNA: TGTGCCAGCAGCAACGACAGGGGTATATACAATGAGCAGTTCTTC; CDR3 protein: CASSNDRGIYNEQFF
V gene: TRBV5-6; D gene: TRBD1; clone size: few; J gene: TRBJ1-6; CDR3 DNA: TGTGCCAGCAGCTTACAGGGGTTCTCCTATAATTCACCCCTCCACTTT; CDR3 protein: CASSLQGFSYNSPLHF
V gene: TRBV29-1; D gene: -; clone size: few; J gene: TRBJ1-2; CDR3 DNA: TGCAGCGTCCGATTATACAGGGACGGCTACACCTTC; CDR3 protein: CSVRLYRDGYTF
V gene: TRBV18; D gene: -; clone size: -; J gene: TRBJ2-7; CDR3 DNA: TGTGCCAGCTCACCCGGAGCAGGGTTTCCCTACGAGCAGTACTTC; CDR3 protein: CASSPGAGFPYEQYF
V gene: TRBV28; D gene: TRBD1; clone size: few; J gene: TRBJ2-2; CDR3 DNA: TGTGCCGGGACAGGGGACACCGGGGAGCTGTTTTTT; CDR3 protein: CAGTGDTGELFF
V gene: TRBV5-1; D gene: TRBD2; clone size: once; J gene: TRBJ2-7; CDR3 DNA: TGCGCCAGCAGCTTGGTTAGGGCTGGCGGGGGGGCCCACGAGCAGTACTTC; CDR3 protein: CASSLVRAGGGAHEQYF
V gene: TRBV7-2; D gene: -; clone size: few; J gene: TRBJ2-7; CDR3 DNA: TGTGCCAGCAGCACCACCAGTGACAGCTACGAGCAGTACTTC; CDR3 protein: CASSTTSDSYEQYF
V gene: TRBV5-4; D gene: TRBD2; clone size: -; J gene: TRBJ2-3; CDR3 DNA: TGTGCCAGCGAGGGACTAGCGGGAGGACGAGGCACAGATACGCAGTATTTT; CDR3 protein: CASEGLAGGRGTDTQYF
V gene: TRBV29-1; D gene: TRBD1; clone size: -; J gene: TRBJ1-1; CDR3 DNA: TGCAGCGTTGGGGTGAGGGGGCTCTACACTGAAGCTTTCTTT; CDR3 protein: CSVGVRGLYTEAFF
V gene: TRBV28; D gene: TRBD2; clone size: few; J gene: TRBJ2-7; CDR3 DNA: TGTGCCAGCAGTCCGACTAGCGCCGAGCAGTACTTC; CDR3 protein: CASSPTSAEQYF
V gene: TRBV5-1; D gene: TRBD2; clone size: -; J gene: TRBJ2-5; CDR3 DNA: TGCGCCAGCAGCCCAGGACTAGCGGGGGACCCAGAGACCCAGTACTTC; CDR3 protein: CASSPGLAGDPETQYF
V gene: TRBV5-1; D gene: TRBD2; clone size: -; J gene: TRBJ2-3; CDR3 DNA: TGCGCCAGCAGCTTGAGCGGGGGGTACTCCGATACGCAGTATTTT; CDR3 protein: CASSLSGGYSDTQYF
V gene: TRBV7-9; D gene: -; clone size: few; J gene: TRBJ1-5; CDR3 DNA: TGTGCCAGCAGCCCCCAGCCCGGGGGCAATCAGCCCCAGCATTTT; CDR3 protein: CASSPQPGGNQPQHF
V gene: TRBV29-1; D gene: -; clone size: few; J gene: TRBJ1-2; CDR3 DNA: TGCAGCGTTGACGTCGGTGCCGGTGCCGGGGAGGGCTACACCTTC; CDR3 protein: CSVDVGAGAGEGYTF
V gene: TRBV18; D gene: -; clone size: -; J gene: TRBJ2-7; CDR3 DNA: TGTGCCAGCTCACCACGACAGGAGTTCTCCTACGAGCAGTACTTC; CDR3 protein: CASSPRQEFSYEQYF
V gene: TRBV6-1; D gene: -; clone size: few; J gene: TRBJ2-1; CDR3 DNA: TGTGCCAGCAGTGAATCGAGCGCCTCCTACAATGAGCAGTTCTTC; CDR3 protein: CASSESSASYNEQFF
V gene: TRBV4-2; D gene: TRBD2; clone size: few; J gene: TRBJ2-7; CDR3 DNA: TGTGCCAGCAGCCAAGATCTAGCGGGAGCGTACGAGCAGTACTTC; CDR3 protein: CASSQDLAGAYEQYF
V gene: TRBV7-2; D gene: TRBD2; clone size: -; J gene: TRBJ2-5; CDR3 DNA: TGTGCCAGCAGCTTAGTAACTAGCGGGGGGATCTCGAGGACCCAGTACTTC; CDR3 protein: CASSLVTSGGISRTQYF
V gene: TRBV5-1; D gene: TRBD2; clone size: -; J gene: TRBJ2-4; CDR3 DNA: TGCGCCAGCAGCCTAATAGCGGGAGCTCTGGACATTCAGTACTTC; CDR3 protein: CASSLIAGALDIQYF
V gene: TRBV30; D gene: TRBD2; clone size: few; J gene: TRBJ2-3; CDR3 DNA: TGTGCCTGGACCACCGGGACTAGCGGTAGCACAGATACGCAGTATTTT; CDR3 protein: CAWTTGTSGSTDTQYF
V gene: TRBV7-2; D gene: -; clone size: -; J gene: TRBJ1-3; CDR3 DNA: TGTGCCAGCAGTTACTCAGGAATCTCTGGAAACACCATATATTTT; CDR3 protein: CASSYSGISGNTIYF
V gene: TRBV7-2; D gene: -; clone size: -; J gene: TRBJ2-3; CDR3 DNA: TGTGCCAGCAGCAACCCCCGGGGCACAGATACGCAGTATTTT; CDR3 protein: CASSNPRGTDTQYF
V gene: TRBV6-5; D gene: TRBD2; clone size: -; J gene: TRBJ2-7; CDR3 DNA: TGTGCCAGCAGTTACGGCCTAGCGGGACTCTACGAGCAGTACTTC; CDR3 protein: CASSYGLAGLYEQYF